The rows below give T cell receptor beta chains drawn from one sample of a study of identifying expanded T cells in peripheral blood. Clones were sequenced by immunoSEQ multiplex PCR, and TCRdb holds only the in-frame ones, with some missing. Altogether 100,000 or so clones are present, 88% being singletons, with the ten largest covering less than 15%. Sequencing used blood. These TCRs come from a person between 18 and 75 years old in good health. CDR3s include the opening cysteine and the closing phenylalanine or tryptophan. Each record gives: clone size, D gene, J gene, V gene, CDR3 DNA, CDR3 protein. A D gene is named only where the DNA matches it firmly. Some rows mark clone size as missing; the rest say once, few, many or name a class of expanded clone.

NA | NA | TRBJ1-1 | TRBV5-6 | TGTGCCAGCAGCCCAGTACCGGGACTTCGGAACACTGAAGCTTTCTTT | CASSPVPGLRNTEAFF
NA | TRBD1 | TRBJ1-4 | TRBV28 | TGTGCCAGCCAAACCGGGACAGGGAGTGTTAATGAAAAACTGTTTTTT | CASQTGTGSVNEKLFF
NA | NA | TRBJ1-2 | TRBV9 | TGTGCCAGCAGCGTAGAGGGCAGTGGTGGCTACACCTTC | CASSVEGSGGYTF
NA | NA | TRBJ1-4 | TRBV1 | TGCACCAGCAGCCAGGATAGGGGGGGAGAAAAACTGTTTTTT | CTSSQDRGGEKLFF
NA | NA | TRBJ1-2 | TRBV18 | TGTGCCAGCTCACCAGCCTTACCCCGGGGTGGCTACACCTTC | CASSPALPRGGYTF
NA | TRBD1 | TRBJ2-6 | TRBV18 | TGTGCCAGCTCACCCCTACAGGGGGGATCTGGGGCCAACGTCCTGACTTTC | CASSPLQGGSGANVLTF
NA | TRBD2 | TRBJ2-5 | TRBV6-4 | TGTGCCAGCGGACGTTCGACTAGCGGGAAAGAGACCCAGTACTTC | CASGRSTSGKETQYF
NA | TRBD2 | TRBJ2-7 | TRBV30 | TGTGCCTGGAGTAGCGGGGGGGCCAACGAGCAGTACTTC | CAWSSGGANEQYF
NA | TRBD1 | TRBJ2-7 | TRBV7-9 | TGTGCCAGCACCTTAGACAGGGACGAGCAGTACTTC | CASTLDRDEQYF
once | NA | TRBJ2-7 | TRBV25-1 | TGTGCCAGCAGTGAACCCCTGACCCACAGCCCTAGCTCCTACGAGCAGTACTTC | CASSEPLTHSPSSYEQYF
NA | TRBD1 | TRBJ1-2 | TRBV20-1 | TGCAGTGCTACCAGGGGGGATTTGGACACCTTC | CSATRGDLDTF
NA | TRBD2 | TRBJ2-7 | TRBV11-2 | TGTGCCAGCAGCTTAGCGGGGGGGCGTTACGAGCAGTACTTC | CASSLAGGRYEQYF
NA | NA | TRBJ2-1 | TRBV18 | TGTGCCAGCTCACCGGGAGGCCAGGCTATATACAATGAGCAGTTCTTC | CASSPGGQAIYNEQFF
NA | NA | TRBJ2-7 | TRBV6-1 | TGTGCCAGCAGTGAAGAAGAACAAGAGGACGAGCAGTACTTC | CASSEEEQEDEQYF
NA | NA | TRBJ2-5 | TRBV5-1 | TGCGCCAGCAGCCCCGTCGGATTTCAAGAGACCCAGTACTTC | CASSPVGFQETQYF
NA | NA | TRBJ2-5 | TRBV30 | TGTGCCTGGATTACTCAAAGGGCGGGGTGGGAGACCCAGTACTTC | CAWITQRAGWETQYF
NA | TRBD1 | TRBJ1-6 | TRBV19 | TGTGCCAGTAGTATGAACAGGGGGGATAATTCACCCCTCCACTTT | CASSMNRGDNSPLHF
once | NA | TRBJ1-2 | TRBV11-2 | TGTGCCAGCAGCGCAGACCCCAGAGTAACTAACTATGGCTACACCTTC | CASSADPRVTNYGYTF
NA | TRBD2 | TRBJ2-1 | TRBV30 | TGTGCCTGCAGACTAGCGGGGATCAACAATGAGCAGTTCTTC | CACRLAGINNEQFF
once | NA | TRBJ2-7 | TRBV20-1 | TGCAGTGCTCGGAACTACGAGCAGTACTTC | CSARNYEQYF
NA | TRBD1 | TRBJ1-4 | TRBV6-1 | TGTGCCAGCAGTATTAGACAGGGAGGTGAAAAACTGTTTTTT | CASSIRQGGEKLFF
NA | NA | TRBJ2-7 | TRBV15 | TGTGCCACCAGCACGGCCCCCTGGGGGGCGGTCTCCTACGAGCAGTACTTC | CATSTAPWGAVSYEQYF
once | TRBD2 | TRBJ2-7 | TRBV28 | TGTGCCAGCAGGCCCCCAACAGCGGGGAACTACGAGCAGTACTTC | CASRPPTAGNYEQYF
NA | NA | TRBJ1-1 | TRBV27 | TGTGCCAGCACCTACACCTACGGGGACACTGAAGCTTTCTTT | CASTYTYGDTEAFF
NA | TRBD1 | TRBJ1-1 | TRBV5-1 | TGCGCCAGCCGGACAGGACCAATGAACACTGAAGCTTTCTTT | CASRTGPMNTEAFF
NA | TRBD2 | TRBJ2-1 | TRBV5-1 | TGCGCCAGCAGCTTGGGACTAGCGGGAGAAAGTGAGCAGTTCTTC | CASSLGLAGESEQFF
NA | TRBD1 | TRBJ2-2 | TRBV7-7 | TGTGCCAGCAGCTTGGCAGGGGGTAACGGGGAGCTGTTTTTT | CASSLAGGNGELFF
NA | NA | TRBJ2-2 | TRBV5-6 | TGTGCCAGCAGCTTGCGAGGGTGGGGCACCGGGGAGCTGTTTTTT | CASSLRGWGTGELFF
NA | TRBD1 | TRBJ2-7 | TRBV27 | TGTGCCAGCAGTTTACGCCCGGGACAGGGGCCCTACGAGCAGTACTTC | CASSLRPGQGPYEQYF
few | NA | TRBJ2-5 | TRBV28 | TGTGCCAGCAGTTTATTGGGGCGGCAAGAGACCCAGTACTTC | CASSLLGRQETQYF
NA | TRBD1 | TRBJ2-3 | TRBV11-2 | TGTGCCAGCAGCCGAGCGGGACAGGGGACAGATACGCAGTATTTT | CASSRAGQGTDTQYF
NA | NA | TRBJ2-1 | TRBV5-1 | TGCGCCAGCAGCTTGGGGGGAGTTGGCCGCTCCTACAATGAGCAGTTCTTC | CASSLGGVGRSYNEQFF
once | NA | TRBJ2-7 | TRBV21-1 | TGTGCCAGCAGCAGCCGGGACAGGTCCTACGAGCAGTACTTC | CASSSRDRSYEQYF
NA | NA | TRBJ1-6 | TRBV16 | TGTGCCAGCAGCCAATTTGGCCCACCCCTCCACTTT | CASSQFGPPLHF
NA | NA | TRBJ2-3 | TRBV10-1 | TGCGCCAGCAGTGATCCCGGCGGCACAGGGACAGATACGCAGTATTTT | CASSDPGGTGTDTQYF
NA | TRBD2 | TRBJ2-7 | TRBV6-4 | TGTGCCGCCGGGACTATCAGCTACGAGCAGTACTTC | CAAGTISYEQYF
NA | TRBD2 | TRBJ2-3 | TRBV5-1 | TGCGCCAGCAGCTTGGCCGGGACTAGTGTTACAGATACGCAGTATTTT | CASSLAGTSVTDTQYF
once | NA | TRBJ2-4 | TRBV7-9 | TGTGCCAGCATTGACCTAGCCAAAAACATTCAGTACTTC | CASIDLAKNIQYF
NA | TRBD1 | TRBJ2-7 | TRBV2 | TGTGCCAGCACCAAAGGCAGGGGGACATACGAGCAGTACTTC | CASTKGRGTYEQYF